Listed below are T cell receptor beta chains from one sample, sequenced in a study of Graves' ophthalmopathy and Graves' hyperthyroidism. A single record per CDR3 protein comes from TCRdb applying MiXCR to the multiplex PCR reads. Of about 740,000 distinct CDR3 sequences listed, 40% are singletons. Sample: peripheral blood. These receptors were collected from an adult man with Graves' ophthalmopathy. Both conserved end residues are part of each CDR3. The D gene is left open where the match is weak. Part of the rows lack a size; the others show once, few, many or a class for expanded clones.

d_call | clone_size | j_call | v_call | cdr3_aa | cdr3_nt
TRBD2 | few | TRBJ2-2 | TRBV7-9 | CASSLGLAVTNTGELFF | TGTGCCAGCAGCCTAGGACTAGCGGTAACGAACACCGGGGAGCTGTTTTTT
NA | many | TRBJ1-1 | TRBV7-9 | CASSKLVGTEAFF | TGTGCCAGCAGTAAACTGGTGGGCACTGAAGCTTTCTTT
NA | NA | TRBJ1-5 | TRBV24-1 | CATSSPGIQGNQPQHF | TGTGCCACCAGCAGCCCAGGCATTCAGGGCAATCAGCCCCAGCATTTT
TRBD1 | many | TRBJ2-7 | TRBV15 | CATSTGSRGQGGYEQYF | TGTGCCACCAGCACCGGAAGCCGGGGACAGGGAGGGTACGAGCAGTACTTC
NA | many | TRBJ2-7 | TRBV10-3 | CAIRDINSYEQYF | TGTGCCATCAGAGACATAAACTCCTACGAGCAGTACTTC
TRBD2 | NA | TRBJ2-5 | TRBV11-2 | CASRAVGSGGAPETQYF | TGTGCCAGCAGGGCGGTAGGGAGCGGGGGGGCCCCAGAGACCCAGTACTTC
NA | many | TRBJ1-6 | TRBV7-9 | CASSLEGGNSPLHF | TGTGCCAGCAGCTTAGAGGGGGGCAATTCACCCCTCCACTTT
NA | many | TRBJ1-2 | TRBV19 | CARSPCGDRANYGYTF | TGTGCCAGATCGCCTTGTGGGGACCGAGCTAACTATGGCTACACCTTC
NA | NA | TRBJ1-2 | TRBV7-3 | CASSLTWQGSTGRGCTF | TGTGCCAGCAGCTTAACGTGGCAGGGCTCCACAGGGCGCGGCTGCACCTTC
NA | NA | TRBJ1-2 | TRBV2 | CASQRGRNYGYTF | TGTGCCAGCCAAAGGGGCAGGAACTATGGCTACACCTTC
TRBD2 | NA | TRBJ2-2 | TRBV9 | CASSPRLAGESGELFF | TGTGCCAGCAGCCCCAGACTAGCGGGAGAAAGCGGGGAGCTGTTTTTT
NA | few | TRBJ1-4 | TRBV6-1 | CATSRGSNEKLFF | TGTGCCACCAGTCGGGGCTCGAATGAAAAACTGTTTTTT
TRBD1 | NA | TRBJ1-2 | TRBV29-1 | CSVGDRGGYGYTF | TGCAGCGTTGGGGACAGGGGAGGTTATGGCTACACCTTC
TRBD1 | few | TRBJ1-4 | TRBV7-9 | CASSFSDRDEKLFF | TGTGCCAGCAGCTTCTCGGACAGGGATGAAAAACTGTTTTTT
NA | NA | TRBJ2-2 | TRBV15 | CATSRGTAYGYTGELFF | TGTGCCACCAGCAGAGGGACAGCCTATGGCTACACCGGGGAGCTGTTTTTT
TRBD1 | many | TRBJ2-5 | TRBV29-1 | CSLGQGPGETQYF | TGCAGCTTGGGACAGGGGCCGGGGGAGACCCAGTACTTC
NA | few | TRBJ1-3 | TRBV6-6 | CASSEYRGNTIYF | TGTGCCAGCAGTGAATATCGGGGAAACACCATATATTTT
NA | many | TRBJ1-1 | TRBV19 | CASIDRGGMNTEAFF | TGTGCCAGTATCGACAGAGGCGGTATGAACACTGAAGCTTTCTTT
TRBD1 | NA | TRBJ2-7 | TRBV7-9 | CASSPSAGTGRHEQYF | TGTGCCAGCAGTCCCTCCGCCGGGACAGGGCGTCACGAGCAGTACTTC
TRBD1 | few | TRBJ1-5 | TRBV24-1 | CASSYATGTGGDHNQPQHF | TGTGCCAGCAGTTACGCGACTGGGACAGGGGGCGACCATAATCAGCCCCAGCATTTT
NA | NA | TRBJ2-7 | TRBV9 | CASSGVGRPYEQYF | TGTGCCAGCAGCGGGGTGGGGAGACCCTACGAGCAGTACTTC
TRBD1 | once | TRBJ1-2 | TRBV29-1 | CSSYSRDSNYGYTF | TGCAGCAGTTACTCCCGGGACAGCAACTATGGCTACACCTTC
NA | many | TRBJ1-2 | TRBV7-3 | CASSLRNGAGYTF | TGTGCCAGCAGCTTACGTAACGGGGCGGGCTACACCTTC
NA | NA | TRBJ1-6 | TRBV10-3 | CASREANSPLHF | TGTGCCAGCAGAGAGGCCAATTCACCCCTCCACTTT
NA | few | TRBJ2-7 | TRBV7-9 | CASSLYREQYF | TGTGCCAGCAGCCTTTACAGAGAGCAGTACTTC
TRBD1 | NA | TRBJ1-5 | TRBV24-1 | CATSAREGQGNNQPQHF | TGTGCCACCAGTGCTAGAGAGGGACAGGGAAACAATCAGCCCCAGCATTTT
TRBD2 | few | TRBJ2-5 | TRBV20-1 | CSARDLSLAGGHWETQYF | TGCAGTGCTAGAGATCTCTCACTAGCGGGGGGGCATTGGGAGACCCAGTACTTC
TRBD1 | NA | TRBJ1-1 | TRBV12-3/TRBV12-4 | CASSRDRGSTEAFF | TGTGCCAGCAGTCGGGACAGGGGTTCCACTGAAGCTTTCTTT
NA | many | TRBJ1-4 | TRBV11-2 | CASSYTAATNEKLFF | TGTGCCAGCAGCTACACAGCCGCCACTAATGAAAAACTGTTTTTT
TRBD2 | NA | TRBJ2-2 | TRBV11-1 | CASSSGLAGRGGELFF | TGTGCCAGCAGCTCTGGACTAGCGGGGCGCGGCGGGGAGCTGTTTTTT
NA | NA | TRBJ2-7 | TRBV27 | CASGGRVVYEQYF | TGTGCCAGCGGGGGAAGGGTTGTATACGAGCAGTACTTC
TRBD1 | NA | TRBJ2-1 | TRBV24-1 | CATSDPGQGGSNEQFF | TGTGCCACCAGTGATCCTGGACAGGGGGGGTCCAATGAGCAGTTCTTC
NA | NA | TRBJ2-3 | TRBV2 | CASSARLTLDTQYF | TGTGCCAGCAGTGCGAGACTGACCTTAGATACGCAGTATTTT
NA | many | TRBJ1-6 | TRBV10-2 | CASSETEWTALHF | TGCGCCAGCAGTGAGACAGAGTGGACAGCCCTCCACTTT
NA | NA | TRBJ1-2 | TRBV29-1 | CSVGGVEANYGYTF | TGCAGCGTAGGAGGGGTCGAAGCTAACTATGGCTACACCTTC
NA | few | TRBJ1-2 | TRBV4-3 | CASSQVQGANYGYTF | TGCGCCAGCAGCCAAGTTCAGGGTGCTAACTATGGCTACACCTTC
NA | NA | TRBJ2-5 | TRBV29-1 | CSVKDSLNQPQYF | TGCAGCGTCAAGGACAGCCTCAATCAGCCCCAGTACTTC
NA | NA | TRBJ2-7 | TRBV5-6 | CASSLNAFYEQYF | TGTGCCAGCAGCTTGAACGCATTCTACGAGCAGTACTTC
NA | many | TRBJ2-7 | TRBV28 | CASSPRQGRSSEQYF | TGTGCCAGCAGTCCCCGCCAGGGTAGGTCCAGCGAGCAGTACTTC
TRBD1 | many | TRBJ1-2 | TRBV29-1 | CSVGDRGYGYTF | TGCAGCGTGGGGGACAGGGGCTATGGCTACACCTTC
TRBD1 | NA | TRBJ1-2 | TRBV10-3 | CAISEGQGRNYGYTF | TGTGCCATCAGTGAGGGACAGGGAAGGAACTATGGCTACACCTTC
TRBD1 | NA | TRBJ1-2 | TRBV10-3 | CATLISDRGRANYGYTF | TGTGCCACCTTGATCTCCGACAGGGGGAGAGCTAACTATGGCTACACCTTC
NA | NA | TRBJ2-2 | TRBV18 | CASSIITGELFF | TGTGCCAGCTCGATCATCACCGGGGAGCTGTTTTTT
TRBD2 | NA | TRBJ2-7 | TRBV6-5 | CASSSSGRVEQYF | TGTGCCAGCAGTTCCAGCGGGAGGGTCGAGCAGTACTTC
TRBD2 | many | TRBJ2-5 | TRBV7-2 | CASSLSGGGAQKETQYF | TGTGCCAGCAGCTTGAGTGGCGGGGGGGCCCAGAAGGAGACCCAGTACTTC
NA | many | TRBJ2-7 | TRBV7-8 | CASSLGSDAAYEQYF | TGTGCCAGCAGCTTAGGGTCGGACGCAGCCTACGAGCAGTACTTC
NA | many | TRBJ1-6 | TRBV9 | CASRDNTNSPLHF | TGTGCCAGCAGAGATAACACCAATTCACCCCTCCACTTT
NA | once | TRBJ1-2 | TRBV19 | CASSMGRPYGHTF | TGTGCCAGTAGTATGGGCAGACCCTATGGCCACACCTTC
NA | many | TRBJ1-2 | TRBV2 | CASTGRVYGYTF | TGTGCCAGCACTGGGAGAGTCTATGGCTACACCTTC